One and the same sample provided the 18 T cell receptor beta chains below, sequenced in a study of blood T cell repertoires in COVID-19. Assay used: immunoSEQ multiplex PCR; TCRdb lists only in-frame clones, some missing. Among roughly 260,000 clones listed, less than 85% were seen once. Specimen: peripheral blood. These receptors came from a woman in her late teens or twenties with acute or convalescent COVID-19.

Concerning this clone itself: Other DNA sequences from this sample encode an identical CDR3 as well. The chain uses TRBV19 and TRBJ2-7; 7 bases are shared with TRBD2. This CDR3 has 13 amino acids. Germline lookup yields CDR1 LNHDA and CDR2 SQIVND (reference sequence). V shed 5 bases, J shed 2 bases, and the junction held 3 bases outside the gene matches. CDR3 loop: CASSSGGTYEQYF. For the CDR3, the DNA is TGTGCCAGTAGTTCCGGGGGGACCTACGAGCAGTACTTC.

This rearrangement joins TRBV7-2 to TRBJ2-1; maybe TRBD2 (5 bases). The V gene lost 0 bases and the J gene lost 7 bases, with 13 bases spanning the gap. CDR3 size: 15 residues. The germline CDR1 and CDR2 sequences are SGHTA and FQGNSA. CDR3 protein: CASSLALDRENEQFF. As DNA, the CDR3 is TGTGCCAGCAGCTTAGCCTTGGATAGGGAGAATGAGCAGTTCTTC.

This clone was observed a handful of times. J is TRBJ1-6 and V is TRBV25-1; D is undetermined. V was pared by 3 bases and J by 9 bases, with 12 bases between. The CDR3 covers 14 residues. Germline values: CDR1 MGHDK, CDR2 SYGVNS. CDR3 coding DNA: TGTGCCAGCAGTGACATGGCAGGCTCTTCACCCCTCCACTTT. Translated: CASSDMAGSSPLHF. Based on the CDR3 plus reference TRBV25-1 and TRBJ1-6, the full variable domain is EADIYQTPRYLVIGTGKKITLECSQTMGHDKMYWYQQDPGMELHLIHYSYGVNSTEKGDLSSESTVSRIRTEHFPLTLESARPSHTSQYLCASSDMAGSSPLHFGNGTRLTVT.

The chain joins TRBV6-2 or TRBV6-3 to TRBJ1-2; D gene ambiguous. Germline lookup yields CDR1 MNHEY and CDR2 SVGEGT. V was pared by 6 bases and J by 9 bases, with 20 bases between. This CDR3 contains 14 residues. The CDR3, as DNA: TGTGCCAGCAGCTCCCTTCAGAAGAGGATTAGCTACACCTTC. Amino acids: CASSSLQKRISYTF.

V is TRBV6-4 and J is TRBJ2-1; D perhaps matches TRBD2 (6 bases). Trimming removed 0 bases from V and 6 bases from J, with 15 bases in between. This CDR3 is built from 16 residues. Germline V gene lookup returns CDR1 MRHNA and CDR2 SNTAGT. The CDR3 DNA follows: TGTGCCAGCAGTGACTCTAGCGGACCGGCCGGCAATGAGCAGTTCTTC. This translates into CASSDSSGPAGNEQFF.

Regarding this clone: The sample has other DNA sequences that encode this CDR3 too. This chain uses TRBV7-2 with TRBJ2-1; tentatively, D is TRBD2 (6 bases). V shed 3 bases and J shed 0 bases, with 9 bases lying between them. CDR3 size: 15 residues. Germline CDR1 is SGHTA and CDR2 is FQGNSA. This CDR3 is CASSFGLSSYNEQFF. DNA of the CDR3: TGTGCCAGCAGCTTCGGACTAAGCTCCTACAATGAGCAGTTCTTC.

A single count supports this clone. This chain joins TRBV20-1 and TRBJ2-1, with D perhaps matching TRBD2 (6 bases). Germline CDR1 and CDR2: DFQATT and SNEGSKA (reference sequence). The CDR3 has 13 residues. V gave up 3 bases and J gave up 8 bases, with 14 bases separating them. Written as DNA, the CDR3 is TGCAGTGCTAGTCGGGGGAGTGTCCATGAGCAGTTCTTC. Translation: CSASRGSVHEQFF.

This chain connects TRBV7-2 to TRBJ2-1; TRBD2 matches 10 bases. The V gene end was trimmed by 4 bases and the J gene end by 7 bases; junction bases not matched to a gene: 7. The CDR3 loop spans 15 amino acids. Germline CDR1 and CDR2: SGHTA and FQGNSA. The CDR3 spells CASSSSGRAGNEQFF. In nucleotides, the CDR3 is TGTGCCAGCAGCTCCAGCGGGAGGGCCGGGAATGAGCAGTTCTTC.

The V call is TRBV30, the J call TRBJ2-5; the D gene is possibly TRBD1 (5 bases). Trimming stripped 3 bases from V and 3 bases from J, with 17 bases between. This CDR3 comprises 15 residues. The germline gives CDR1 GTSNPN, CDR2 SVGIG (reference sequence). The CDR3: CAWRAEGEWEETQYF. The CDR3 coding sequence is TGTGCCTGGAGGGCAGAAGGGGAATGGGAAGAGACCCAGTACTTC.

This sequence joins TRBV20-1 and TRBJ1-2; D is unresolved. The CDR3 extends over 11 amino acids. CDR1 and CDR2 from the germline V gene are DFQATT and SNEGSKA (reference sequence). Here the CDR3 DNA reads TGCAGCCCAAAATCTAACTATGGCTACACCTTC. The encoded protein is CSPKSNYGYTF.

In its sample, this clone was seen once. The J gene is TRBJ2-4, the V gene TRBV28; D remains ambiguous. The V end was cut by 6 bases, the J end by 1 base, with 7 bases between. The CDR3 extends over 13 amino acids. Per the germline V gene, CDR1 is MDHEN and CDR2 is SYDVKM. The CDR3 sequence is CASRLQAKNIQYF. CDR3 nucleotide sequence: TGTGCCAGCAGGTTACAGGCCAAAAACATTCAGTACTTC.

This sequence joins TRBV18 and TRBJ1-2, with D hard to call. V shed 4 bases and J shed 6 bases, with 18 bases lying between them. The germline V gene has CDR1 KGHSH and CDR2 LQKENI. The length of the CDR3 is 15 residues. CDR3 in amino acids: CASSLGGGISDGYTF. The CDR3 DNA reads as TGTGCCAGCTCACTGGGAGGCGGGATTAGCGATGGCTACACCTTC. The full variable domain, in which reference TRBV18 and TRBJ1-2 provide the parts outside the CDR3, is NAGVMQNPRHLVRRRGQEARLRCSPMKGHSHVYWYRQLPEEGLKFMVYLQKENIIDESGMPKERFSAEFPKEGPSILRIQQVVRGDSAAYFCASSLGGGISDGYTFGSGTRLTVV.

As DNA, the CDR3 is TGTGCCAGCAGCTTAGACTGGAGTACCCTCCACTTT. Its translation: CASSLDWSTLHF. The J gene is TRBJ1-6, the V gene TRBV5-4; D is undetermined. The CDR3 has 12 residues. Trimming took 2 bases from V and 14 from J, leaving 11 bases between them. Per germline, CDR1 SGHNT and CDR2 YYREEE (reference sequence).

The chain couples TRBV7-3 to TRBJ1-6; D is ambiguous. This CDR3 has 16 amino acids. Germline-derived CDR1 and CDR2 are SGHTA and FQGTGA. Trimming left V 2 bases short and J 5 bases short, with 13 bases between. The CDR3 coding sequence is TGTGCCAGCAGCTTATATAGGGCGGGGAATAATTCACCCCTCCACTTT. It codes for CASSLYRAGNNSPLHF. Combining the CDR3 with reference TRBV7-3 and TRBJ1-6 gives the whole variable domain GAGVSQTPSNKVTEKGKYVELRCDPISGHTALYWYRQSLGQGPEFLIYFQGTGAADDSGLPNDRFFAVRPEGSVSTLKIQRTERGDSAVYLCASSLYRAGNNSPLHFGNGTRLTVT.

The chain recombines TRBV28 with TRBJ2-7; 8 bases match TRBD1. CDR3 length: 12 residues. The J segment lost 5 bases and the V segment lost 6 bases, leaving 3 bases of the junction unmatched. Germline values: CDR1 MDHEN, CDR2 SYDVKM. The CDR3 loop is CASRLQGDEQYF. CDR3 in DNA: TGTGCCAGCAGGCTACAGGGGGACGAGCAGTACTTC. Based on the CDR3 plus reference TRBV28 and TRBJ2-7, the full variable domain is DVKVTQSSRYLVKRTGEKVFLECVQDMDHENMFWYRQDPGLGLRLIYFSYDVKMKEKGDIPEGYSVSREKKERFSLILESASTNQTSMYLCASRLQGDEQYFGPGTRLTVT.

The rearrangement links TRBV2 to TRBJ2-7; possibly TRBD1 for D (6 bases). Germline CDR1 and CDR2: SNHLY and FYNNEI. V shed 8 bases and J shed 2 bases, with 16 bases lying between them. The length of the CDR3 is 14 residues. This CDR3 is CASLDGDITYEQYF. The CDR3 coding sequence is TGTGCCAGCCTTGACGGGGACATAACCTACGAGCAGTACTTC.

The rearrangement links TRBV9 to TRBJ2-2; 13 bases align to TRBD2. The CDR3 consists of 18 residues. Germline V CDR1 and CDR2: SGDLS, YYNGEE. J lost 3 bases, V lost 0 bases, and 5 bases had no gene match. The CDR3 region is CASSVGTSGRDYTGELFF. The DNA for the CDR3 is TGTGCCAGCAGCGTAGGTACTAGCGGGAGGGACTACACCGGGGAGCTGTTTTTT.

The J gene is TRBJ2-7, the V gene TRBV28, with D perhaps matching TRBD2 (5 bases). The CDR3 is 11 residues long. Germline V gene sequence: CDR1 MDHEN, CDR2 SYDVKM. V was pared by 6 bases and J by 10 bases, with 13 bases between. The CDR3 reads CASSPYGNQYF. CDR3 nucleotide sequence: TGTGCCAGCAGCCCCTACGGGAATCAGTACTTC.